Shown below are 23 T cell receptor beta chains from a single sample sequenced in a study of blood T cell repertoires in COVID-19. Here immunoSEQ multiplex PCR was the method, and the copy in TCRdb shows in-frame clones only, minus some. The table records about 160,000 clones, 70% to 90% of them present only once. Sequencing was performed on PBMCs or T cells enriched from blood (not recorded which). The receptors shown here come from a woman between 50 and 59 years old who had recovered from COVID-19.

This clone was counted a few times. This chain connects TRBV3-1 (or the pseudogene TRBV3-2) to TRBJ1-3; a possible D gene is TRBD1 (6 bases). V gave up 0 bases and J gave up 3 bases, with 12 bases separating them. CDR1 LGHDT and CDR2 YNNKEL come from the germline V gene (reference sequence). The CDR3 is 16 residues long. CDR3 loop: CASSQDPQGNGNTIYF. DNA for the CDR3: TGTGCCAGCAGCCAAGATCCACAGGGTAATGGAAACACCATATATTTT.

This clone was detected once. This CDR3 reads CASSPLGGYGYTF. The CDR3 DNA follows: TGTGCCAGCAGTCCACTCGGGGGCTATGGCTACACCTTC. The chain links TRBV6-4 to TRBJ1-2; tentatively, D is TRBD1 (5 bases). The germline V gene has CDR1 MRHNA and CDR2 SNTAGT. V lost 5 bases, J lost 4 bases, and 11 bases lay in between. The CDR3 totals 13 residues.

The rearrangement uses TRBV19 and TRBJ1-5; a weak D match, TRBD1 (6 bases). Germline lookup yields CDR1 LNHDA and CDR2 SQIVND (reference sequence). V gave up 0 bases and J gave up 7 bases, with 13 bases separating them. The length of the CDR3 is 15 residues. The CDR3 region has the DNA TGTGCCAGTAGTATAGACATACAGGGTTACCAGCCCCAGCATTTT. Amino acid sequence: CASSIDIQGYQPQHF.

V usage is TRBV9 and J usage is TRBJ2-1, with D perhaps matching TRBD2 (7 bases). This CDR3 is 15 amino acids long. Trimming cost V 2 bases and J 2 bases, with 11 bases left between them. The germline V gene encodes CDR1 SGDLS and CDR2 YYNGEE. DNA for the CDR3: TGTGCCAGCAGCGTGGGGGGGCTCGCCTACAATGAGCAGTTCTTC. It specifies CASSVGGLAYNEQFF.

The chain uses TRBV19 and TRBJ2-7; 8 bases match TRBD2. Losses at the gene ends were 7 bases for V and 2 bases for J; bases not matched to a gene: 7. The CDR3 spans 14 residues. CDR1 is LNHDA, CDR2 SQIVND, per germline (reference sequence). CDR3 residues: CASKEAGAPYEQYF. CDR3 nucleotides: TGTGCCAGTAAGGAAGCGGGGGCCCCCTACGAGCAGTACTTC.

This rearrangement joins TRBV25-1 to TRBJ1-1; no reliable D call. Germline V gives CDR1 MGHDK, CDR2 SYGVNS. V was pared by 7 bases and J by 5 bases, with 14 bases between. The CDR3 is 13 amino acids. The CDR3 reads CASTPTIGTEAFF. The CDR3 DNA follows: TGTGCCAGCACCCCGACTATTGGAACTGAAGCTTTCTTT. Filled out from reference TRBV25-1 and TRBJ1-1, the complete variable domain reads EADIYQTPRYLVIGTGKKITLECSQTMGHDKMYWYQQDPGMELHLIHYSYGVNSTEKGDLSSESTVSRIRTEHFPLTLESARPSHTSQYLCASTPTIGTEAFFGQGTRLTVV.

About this clone: Additional DNA sequences in this sample encode the identical CDR3. The genes are TRBV12-3 or TRBV12-4 and TRBJ2-7, with D maybe TRBD1 (5 bases). CDR3 size: 12 residues. V was clipped by 4 bases and J by 6 bases, with 10 bases between them. CDR3 sequence (DNA): TGTGCCAGCAGTTCCCAGGGCTCCGAGCAGTACTTC. Its translation is CASSSQGSEQYF.

The chain carries TRBV10-3 and TRBJ1-2, with 9 bases fitting TRBD1. Germline lookup yields CDR1 ENHRY and CDR2 SYGVKD. This CDR3 has 13 amino acids. The V segment lost 6 bases and the J segment 7 bases; nucleotides outside the gene matches: 6. DNA of the CDR3: TGTGCCATCAGGGGGACAGGGTACTTTGGCTACACCTTC. Translated: CAIRGTGYFGYTF.

This chain connects TRBV24-1 to TRBJ1-6; weak D call: TRBD1 (5 bases). This CDR3 contains 17 residues. Germline V gene sequence: CDR1 KGHDR, CDR2 SFDVKD. The germline V and J ends were trimmed by 4 bases and 4 bases, with 16 bases remaining between them. This CDR3 is CATSDPVGASYNSPLHF. In nucleotides, the CDR3 is TGTGCCACCAGTGACCCGGTAGGGGCATCTTATAATTCACCCCTCCACTTT.

This CDR3 is CASSMGGDGQYF. The CDR3 nucleotides read TGTGCCAGTAGTATGGGCGGGGACGGGCAGTACTTC. The chain uses TRBV19 and TRBJ2-7, with D tentatively TRBD2 (6 bases). CDR3 length: 12 residues. CDR1 LNHDA and CDR2 SQIVND come from the germline V gene (reference sequence). The V end was cut by 3 bases, the J end by 9 bases, with 12 bases between. Together with reference TRBV19 and TRBJ2-7, the CDR3 gives the full variable domain: DGGITQSPKYLFRKEGQNVTLSCEQNLNHDAMYWYRQDPGQGLRLIYYSQIVNDFQKGDIAEGYSVSREKKESFPLTVTSAQKNPTAFYLCASSMGGDGQYFGPGTRLTVT.

The chain carries TRBV5-1 and TRBJ1-2; maybe TRBD1 (6 bases). Per germline, CDR1 SGHRS and CDR2 YFSETQ. The length of the CDR3 is 19 residues. Trimming took off 3 bases at V and 0 bases at J, with 24 bases between the two ends. CDR3 in DNA: TGCGCCAGCAGCTCGGAGGACAGAGACCTTATCTCCGCTAACTATGGCTACACCTTC. Protein product: CASSSEDRDLISANYGYTF.

The chain combines TRBV6-5 with TRBJ2-7; 8 bases fit TRBD1. From germline, CDR1 is MNHEY and CDR2 SVGAGI. The CDR3 loop spans 13 amino acids. V lost 8 bases and J lost 3; bases outside the gene matches: 6. Here the CDR3 reads CASGQGVYYEQYF. CDR3 bases: TGTGCCAGCGGACAGGGAGTGTACTACGAGCAGTACTTC.

J is TRBJ1-3 and V is TRBV11-2; possibly TRBD1 for D (6 bases). The CDR3 length is 14 residues. Trimming removed 5 bases at V and 4 bases at J, with 12 bases between. The germline CDR1 and CDR2 sequences are SGHAT and FQNNGV. CDR3 residues: CASSLTGLGNTIYF. CDR3 in DNA: TGTGCCAGCAGCCTAACAGGGCTCGGAAACACCATATATTTT.

The CDR3 protein is CASSEKWAGPAYEQYF. DNA for the CDR3: TGTGCCAGCAGTGAAAAGTGGGCAGGGCCAGCCTACGAGCAGTACTTC. The rearrangement links TRBV6-1 to TRBJ2-7, with D tentatively TRBD1 (5 bases). CDR1 and CDR2 (germline): MNHNS, SASEGT. Trimming stripped 2 bases from V and 2 bases from J, with 16 bases between. This CDR3 has 16 amino acids.

This sequence joins TRBV2 and TRBJ2-3; TRBD1 aligns across 7 bases. V dropped 4 bases and J dropped 5; count of bases not matched to a gene: 9. CDR3 size: 15 residues. Germline V gives CDR1 SNHLY, CDR2 FYNNEI. CDR3 protein: CASSGQGKGEDTQYF. In DNA form, the CDR3 reads TGTGCCAGCAGTGGACAGGGAAAGGGAGAAGATACGCAGTATTTT.

The chain recombines TRBV5-1 with TRBJ2-1; D is perhaps TRBD1 (5 bases). The V gene lost 0 bases and the J gene lost 6 bases, with 10 bases spanning the gap. The CDR3 is 14 residues long. The germline gives CDR1 SGHRS, CDR2 YFSETQ. This CDR3 is CASSLGGSFNEQFF. The CDR3 region has the DNA TGCGCCAGCAGCTTGGGGGGCAGTTTCAATGAGCAGTTCTTC.

V usage is TRBV3-1 (or the pseudogene TRBV3-2) and J usage is TRBJ1-2, with TRBD1 matching 9 bases. The CDR3 sequence is 15 residues long. V lost 3 bases, J lost 4 bases, and 6 bases stayed unmatched. CDR1 and CDR2 (germline): LGHDT, YNNKEL (reference sequence). CDR3 loop: CASSHSGTGPYGYTF. The CDR3 DNA reads TGTGCCAGCAGCCATTCCGGGACAGGGCCCTATGGCTACACCTTC.

This rearrangement joins TRBV5-1 to TRBJ2-3, with 10 bases fitting TRBD2. The CDR3 extends over 15 amino acids. The V gene's germline CDR1 is SGHRS and CDR2 YFSETQ. After removal of 9 bases from V and 1 base from J, the junction contained 8 bases not matched to a gene. In DNA form, the CDR3 reads TGCGCCACCTCTCTTAGCGGGGGGCGCACAGATACGCAGTATTTT. Translation: CATSLSGGRTDTQYF.

The J gene is TRBJ2-3, the V gene TRBV19; 12 bases match TRBD1. The CDR3 loop spans 17 amino acids. J lost 8 bases, V lost 0 bases, and 9 bases had no gene match. Germline loops: CDR1 LNHDA, CDR2 SQIVND (reference sequence). Here the CDR3 reads CASSIDTGTGGRSTQYF. In DNA form, the CDR3 reads TGTGCCAGTAGTATAGACACCGGGACAGGGGGCAGGTCTACGCAGTATTTT. Variable domain in full (rest from reference TRBV19 and TRBJ2-3): DGGITQSPKYLFRKEGQNVTLSCEQNLNHDAMYWYRQDPGQGLRLIYYSQIVNDFQKGDIAEGYSVSREKKESFPLTVTSAQKNPTAFYLCASSIDTGTGGRSTQYFGPGTRLTVL.

Regarding this clone: Other DNA sequences from this sample encode an identical CDR3 as well. V is TRBV19 and J is TRBJ1-1, with 8 positions matching TRBD1. The length of the CDR3 is 14 residues. J lost 2 bases, V lost 5 bases, and 4 bases had no gene match. The germline V gene has CDR1 LNHDA and CDR2 SQIVND (reference sequence). The CDR3 is CASSGQGLNTEAFF. The CDR3 DNA is TGTGCCAGTAGTGGACAGGGATTAAACACTGAAGCTTTCTTT.

The gene calls are TRBV6-6 and TRBJ1-1; no clear D gene. This CDR3 has 14 amino acids. Deletions cut 4 bases from V and 1 base from J, with 10 bases between. CDR1 and CDR2 (germline): MNHNY, SVGAGI (reference sequence). The CDR3 DNA reads TGTGCCAGCAGTTTTCAAAACGGGAACACTGAAGCTTTCTTT. As protein: CASSFQNGNTEAFF.

The gene calls are TRBV19 and TRBJ1-2; TRBD1 is a possible D gene (6 bases). CDR3 length equals 14 residues. With 1 base removed from V and 5 bases from J, the gap between germline ends came to 11 bases. Germline assignment: CDR1 LNHDA and CDR2 SQIVND (reference sequence). In DNA form, the CDR3 reads TGTGCCAGTAGTATAGTGGGGGCTTGGTATGGCTACACCTTC. The encoded protein is CASSIVGAWYGYTF.

V usage is TRBV24-1 and J usage is TRBJ1-4; 10 bases fit TRBD1. Looked up from germline, CDR1 is KGHDR and CDR2 is SFDVKD. Losses at the gene ends were 5 bases for V and 3 bases for J; bases not matched to a gene: 14. The CDR3 is 19 amino acids. CDR3: CATSAKPGQGKGANEKLFF. The CDR3 nucleotides are TGTGCCACCAGTGCTAAACCGGGACAGGGGAAAGGGGCTAATGAAAAACTGTTTTTT.